This is a list of T cell receptor beta chains from one sample in a study of post-analysis software for immune sequencing data. TCRdb ran MiXCR on the PCR reads and lists one entry per CDR3 protein. The data hold some 800,000 distinct CDR3 sequences, with about 45% observed a single time. Sequences were obtained from blood. The receptors shown here come from a girl aged 10-17 years with multiple sclerosis. CDR3s include the opening cysteine and the closing phenylalanine or tryptophan. Only part of the rows carry a size: once, few, many, or a class if the clone is expanded.

CSAKRRQGGWADTQYF	TRBV20-1	TRBJ2-3	16	.
CASLAGGHYEQYF	TRBV28	TRBJ2-7	13	.
CASSQDRTGYNSPLHF	TRBV4-3	TRBJ1-6	16	few
CATSLPELAKKIQYF	TRBV5-4	TRBJ2-4	15	.
CAISVLAGVDEQYF	TRBV10-3	TRBJ2-7	14	.
CASSYRDRDTDTQYF	TRBV11-2	TRBJ2-3	15	.
CASSPTDYRRHNEQFF	TRBV5-1	TRBJ2-1	16	few
CASSALAGERNNEQFF	TRBV13	TRBJ2-1	16	.
CASSLKGRGRDTQYF	TRBV7-2	TRBJ2-3	15	.
CAVAPGQALYEQYF	TRBV10-3	TRBJ2-7	14	.